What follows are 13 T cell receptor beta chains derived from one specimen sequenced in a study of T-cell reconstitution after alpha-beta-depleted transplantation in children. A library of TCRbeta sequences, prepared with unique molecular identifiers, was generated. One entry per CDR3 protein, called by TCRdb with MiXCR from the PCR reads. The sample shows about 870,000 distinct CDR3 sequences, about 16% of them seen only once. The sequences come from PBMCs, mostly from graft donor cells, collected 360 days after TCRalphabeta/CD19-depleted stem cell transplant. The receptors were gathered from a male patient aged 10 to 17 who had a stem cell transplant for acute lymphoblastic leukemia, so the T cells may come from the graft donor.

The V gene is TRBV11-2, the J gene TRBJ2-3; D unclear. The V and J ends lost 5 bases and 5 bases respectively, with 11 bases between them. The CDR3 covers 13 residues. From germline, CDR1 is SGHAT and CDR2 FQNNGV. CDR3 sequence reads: CASSPAVGDTQYF. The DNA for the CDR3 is TGTGCCAGCAGCCCGGCGGTTGGAGATACGCAGTATTTT.

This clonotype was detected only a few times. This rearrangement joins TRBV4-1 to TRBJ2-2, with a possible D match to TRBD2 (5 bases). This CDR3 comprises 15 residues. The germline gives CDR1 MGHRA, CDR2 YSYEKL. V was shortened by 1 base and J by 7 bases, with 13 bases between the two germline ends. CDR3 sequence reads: CASSQVPLGYGELFF. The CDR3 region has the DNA TGCGCCAGCAGCCAAGTCCCACTAGGGTACGGGGAGCTGTTTTTT.

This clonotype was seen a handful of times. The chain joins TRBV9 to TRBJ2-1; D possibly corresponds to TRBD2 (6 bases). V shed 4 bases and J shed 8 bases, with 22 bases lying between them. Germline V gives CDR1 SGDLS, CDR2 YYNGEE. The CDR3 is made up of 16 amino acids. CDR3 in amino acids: CASSLSGFGPKDEQFF. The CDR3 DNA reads TGTGCCAGCAGCCTTAGCGGATTTGGTCCAAAGGATGAGCAGTTCTTC.

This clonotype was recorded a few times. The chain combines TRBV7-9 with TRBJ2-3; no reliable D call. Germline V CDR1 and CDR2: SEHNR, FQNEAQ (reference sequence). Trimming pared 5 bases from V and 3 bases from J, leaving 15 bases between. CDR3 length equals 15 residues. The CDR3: CASSPFRPRTDTQYF. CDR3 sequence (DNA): TGTGCCAGCAGCCCCTTCCGACCTAGGACAGATACGCAGTATTTT.

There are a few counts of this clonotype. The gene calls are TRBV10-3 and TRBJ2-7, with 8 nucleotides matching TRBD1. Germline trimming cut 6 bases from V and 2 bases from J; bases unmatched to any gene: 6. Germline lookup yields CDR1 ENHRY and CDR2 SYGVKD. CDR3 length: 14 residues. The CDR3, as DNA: TGTGCCATCAGAGAATTGGACAGGGCCTACGAGCAGTACTTC. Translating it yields CAIRELDRAYEQYF.

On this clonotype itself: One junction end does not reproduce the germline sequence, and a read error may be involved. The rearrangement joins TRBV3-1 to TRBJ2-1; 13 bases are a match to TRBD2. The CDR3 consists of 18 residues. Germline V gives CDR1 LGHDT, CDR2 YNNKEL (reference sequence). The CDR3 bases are TGTACCAGCACCCGAACTAGCGGGAGGGCCTCCTCCTACAATGAGCAGTTCTTC. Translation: CTSTRTSGRASSYNEQFF.

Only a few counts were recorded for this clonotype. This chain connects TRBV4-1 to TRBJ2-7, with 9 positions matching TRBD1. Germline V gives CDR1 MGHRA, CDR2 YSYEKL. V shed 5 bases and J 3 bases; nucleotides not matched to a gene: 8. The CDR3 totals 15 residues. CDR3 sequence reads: CASSSQGAVIYEQYF. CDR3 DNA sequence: TGCGCCAGCAGCTCACAGGGGGCTGTTATCTACGAGCAGTACTTC.

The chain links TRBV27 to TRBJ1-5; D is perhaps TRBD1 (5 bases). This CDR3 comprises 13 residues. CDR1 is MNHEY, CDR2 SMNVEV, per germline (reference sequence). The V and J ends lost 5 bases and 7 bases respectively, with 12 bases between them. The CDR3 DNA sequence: TGTGCCAGCAGTCCGCGTGAGGGGCAGCCCCAGCATTTT. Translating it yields CASSPREGQPQHF.

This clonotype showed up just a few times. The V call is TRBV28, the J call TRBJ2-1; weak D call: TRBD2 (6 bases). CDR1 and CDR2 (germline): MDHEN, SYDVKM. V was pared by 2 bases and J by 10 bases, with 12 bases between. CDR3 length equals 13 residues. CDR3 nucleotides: TGTGCCAGCAGTTTAGCTGGCACTAGCGAGCAGTTCTTC. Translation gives CASSLAGTSEQFF. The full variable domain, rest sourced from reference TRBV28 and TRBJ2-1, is DVKVTQSSRYLVKRTGEKVFLECVQDMDHENMFWYRQDPGLGLRLIYFSYDVKMKEKGDIPEGYSVSREKKERFSLILESASTNQTSMYLCASSLAGTSEQFFGPGTRLTVL.

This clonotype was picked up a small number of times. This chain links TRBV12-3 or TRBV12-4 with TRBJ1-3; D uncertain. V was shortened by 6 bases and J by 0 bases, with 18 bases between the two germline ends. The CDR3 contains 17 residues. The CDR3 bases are TGTGCCAGCAGCTCCGCTGGACTTCATGCCTCTGGAAACACCATATATTTT. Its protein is CASSSAGLHASGNTIYF.

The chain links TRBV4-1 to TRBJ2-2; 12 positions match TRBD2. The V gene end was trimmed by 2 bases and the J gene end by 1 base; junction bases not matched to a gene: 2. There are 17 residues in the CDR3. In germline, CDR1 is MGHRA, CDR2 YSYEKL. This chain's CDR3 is CASSQLAGGVNTGELFF. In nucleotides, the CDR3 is TGCGCCAGCAGCCAACTAGCGGGAGGGGTGAACACCGGGGAGCTGTTTTTT.

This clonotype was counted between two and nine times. The CDR3 here is CASRGSGLRANTGELFF. The CDR3 DNA follows: TGCGCCAGCAGGGGTAGCGGGTTGCGCGCGAACACCGGGGAGCTGTTTTTT. This chain links TRBV5-1 with TRBJ2-2; 7 nucleotides align to TRBD2. J gave up 0 bases and V 5 bases, and 10 bases lay outside the gene matches. The CDR3 is 17 amino acids. Germline assignment: CDR1 SGHRS and CDR2 YFSETQ.

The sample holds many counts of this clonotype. CDR3 in amino acids: CSVVDRDFPYEQYF. DNA for the CDR3: TGCAGCGTTGTCGACAGGGATTTTCCCTACGAGCAGTACTTC. The V and J genes are TRBV29-1 and TRBJ2-7; 7 nucleotides agree with TRBD1. The CDR3 is made up of 14 amino acids. Germline V gene lookup returns CDR1 SQVTM and CDR2 ANQGSEA. V lost 4 bases to trimming and J lost 2 bases; unmatched junction nucleotides: 8.